This T cell receptor (beta chain) was found in a study of CD8+ T cells in alopecia areata. The study, taken as a whole, reports: For lesional scalp, especially alopecia totalis/universalis, clonality was higher than in normal scalp.

The CDR3 runs 12 residues. In germline, CDR1 is SEHNR, CDR2 FQNEAQ (reference sequence). The ends were cut back, 5 bases at V and 5 bases at J, with 8 bases in the middle. This sample's treatment: oral pan-JAK inhibitor, 5-10 mg twice daily. The study team obtained lesional scalp punch biopsies and peripheral blood from alopecia areata patients. PBMCs, the starting material, were the source of sorted CD4+ and CD8+ T cells. This clone appeared a few times. What it binds is not known. Sequencing used cDNA as its template, made by extracting RNA and reverse transcribing it. Profiling relied on immunoSEQ multiplex PCR, and the TCRdb table lists in-frame clones only, not all of them. In the table there are 200,000 to 250,000 clones, around two fifths of which are singletons.

The sample consisted of CD4+ T cells sorted from blood, taken between weeks 36 and 40, from a patient treated with tofacitinib. The source of this sequence is a human donor with alopecia areata. The chain recombines TRBV7-9 with TRBJ2-3; D not certain. The CDR3 nucleotides read TGTGCCAGCAGCCATTCCGGAGATACGCAGTATTTT. Its protein is CASSHSGDTQYF.